Below, 21 T cell receptor beta chains from the same sample are listed, as sequenced in a study of blood T cell repertoires in COVID-19. Produced via immunoSEQ multiplex PCR; TCRdb's table is partial and in-frame only. The repertoire includes around 270,000 clones, 70% to 90% of them detected once, and about 2.5% sits in the top ten. The specimen sequenced was peripheral blood. The origin of the receptors is a woman between 50 and 59 years old with acute or convalescent COVID-19.

The chain couples TRBV7-3 to TRBJ2-1, with 7 positions matching TRBD2. This CDR3 region has 15 residues. Trimming took 3 bases from V and 4 from J; bases not matched to a gene: 6. Germline CDR1 and CDR2: SGHTA and FQGTGA. The CDR3 loop is CASSLSTSEYNEQFF. DNA for the CDR3: TGTGCCAGCAGCTTGAGTACTAGCGAGTACAATGAGCAGTTCTTC. Looking up the rest from reference TRBV7-3 and TRBJ2-1 gives the full variable domain: GAGVSQTPSNKVTEKGKYVELRCDPISGHTALYWYRQSLGQGPEFLIYFQGTGAADDSGLPNDRFFAVRPEGSVSTLKIQRTERGDSAVYLCASSLSTSEYNEQFFGPGTRLTVL.

This clone has a single count. The genes are TRBV7-9 and TRBJ1-1, with 10 bases lining up with TRBD1. Germline CDR1 and CDR2: SEHNR and FQNEAQ (reference sequence). The CDR3 has 13 amino acids. V was clipped by 5 bases and J by 3 bases; unmatched bases: 0. The CDR3 DNA reads TGTGCCAGCAGCGGGACAGGGGACACTGAAGCTTTCTTT. Protein sequence: CASSGTGDTEAFF.

The chain combines TRBV28 with TRBJ2-7; tentative D call: TRBD2 (5 bases). This CDR3 has 13 amino acids. V was trimmed by 5 bases and J by 3 bases, leaving 11 bases between them. Germline CDR1 reads MDHEN; CDR2 reads SYDVKM. CDR3 residues: CASSLPEGYEQYF. The CDR3, as DNA: TGTGCCAGCAGTCTCCCCGAGGGCTACGAGCAGTACTTC.

The chain couples TRBV5-1 to TRBJ1-1; weak D call: TRBD1 (5 bases). The CDR3 spans 14 residues. The germline gives CDR1 SGHRS, CDR2 YFSETQ. The V gene lost 3 bases and the J gene lost 0 bases, with 9 bases spanning the gap. The CDR3 loop is CASSSDSVNTEAFF. The CDR3 DNA reads TGCGCCAGCAGCTCCGACAGTGTGAACACTGAAGCTTTCTTT.

This clone has more than one count but fewer than ten. The chain combines TRBV6-2 or TRBV6-3 with TRBJ2-5; TRBD2 is a possible D gene (6 bases). Germline loops: CDR1 MNHEY, CDR2 SVGEGT. CDR3 size: 13 residues. Between the trimmed V and J ends, which lost 2 bases and 4 bases, there was a span of 8 bases. CDR3 nucleotides: TGTGCCAGCAGTTACGTGGGAGGAGAGACCCAGTACTTC. The encoded protein is CASSYVGGETQYF.

This clone was counted a single time. The rearrangement links TRBV25-1 to TRBJ1-1, with TRBD1 identical over 8 bases. The CDR3 runs 14 residues. From germline, CDR1 is MGHDK and CDR2 SYGVNS. Losses at the gene ends were 1 base for V and 5 bases for J; bases not matched to a gene: 3. Here the CDR3 DNA reads TGTGCCAGCAGTGAATCAGGGGGCCGGACTGAAGCTTTCTTT. Residues: CASSESGGRTEAFF.

This clone came up a few times. This chain uses TRBV11-2 with TRBJ2-7; TRBD2 matches 7 bases. The junction had 8 bases not matched to a gene; V was cut back by 4 bases and J by 11 bases. In germline, CDR1 is SGHAT, CDR2 FQNNGV. This CDR3 region has 12 residues. In DNA form, the CDR3 reads TGTGCCAGCAGCTCAGACGGGGGGTCAAAGTACTTC. This encodes CASSSDGGSKYF.

DNA of the CDR3: TGTGCCAGCAGCTTAGCTGATTCAGGGCAGTACTTC. Amino acids: CASSLADSGQYF. The chain has TRBV7-9 and TRBJ2-7, with unresolved D. CDR1 and CDR2 (germline): SEHNR, FQNEAQ (reference sequence). Trimming took 0 bases from V and 9 from J, leaving 9 bases between them. The CDR3 covers 12 residues.

The chain has TRBV10-3 and TRBJ2-2; D unclear. This CDR3 spans 12 amino acids. The V gene's germline CDR1 is ENHRY and CDR2 SYGVKD. V dropped 4 bases and J dropped 4 bases, with 4 bases sitting between them. The CDR3 nucleotides are TGTGCCATCAGTGGAGGCACCGGGGAGCTGTTTTTT. It encodes CAISGGTGELFF.

CDR3 DNA: TGCGCCAGCAGCTTGGTTGGTACAGAAGACGAGCAGTACTTC. It specifies CASSLVGTEDEQYF. This chain connects TRBV5-1 to TRBJ2-7, with D uncertain. V was clipped by 0 bases and J by 5 bases, with 12 bases between them. Germline V gene sequence: CDR1 SGHRS, CDR2 YFSETQ. The CDR3 is 14 amino acids.

The CDR3 nucleotides read TGTGCCAGCAACAGACTAGCGGGAGTGGAGACCCAGTACTTC. It yields the protein CASNRLAGVETQYF. The chain combines TRBV9 with TRBJ2-5; 12 bases are shared with TRBD2. This CDR3 spans 14 amino acids. Trimming cost V 6 bases and J 5 bases; bases outside gene matches: 5. Germline loops: CDR1 SGDLS, CDR2 YYNGEE.

V gene TRBV27 combines with J gene TRBJ2-7, with 9 bases aligning to TRBD2. This CDR3 contains 17 residues. J was trimmed by 3 bases and V by 6 bases; bases with no gene match: 15. Germline-derived CDR1 and CDR2 are MNHEY and SMNVEV (reference sequence). CDR3 region: CASRAHTPSTSGYEQYF. Written as DNA, the CDR3 is TGTGCCAGCAGGGCTCATACCCCCTCGACTAGCGGCTACGAGCAGTACTTC.

The chain links TRBV28 to TRBJ1-5; 9 bases are shared with TRBD1. Germline values: CDR1 MDHEN, CDR2 SYDVKM. Trimming cost V 5 bases and J 2 bases; bases outside gene matches: 7. CDR3 size: 16 residues. The CDR3 bases are TGTGCCAGCAGTCCGCTGGGACAGGGAGGCAATCAGCCCCAGCATTTT. Amino acids: CASSPLGQGGNQPQHF.

The CDR3 is CASSQGQTYGYTF. The CDR3 DNA follows: TGTGCCAGCAGCCAAGGACAGACCTATGGCTACACCTTC. V and J are TRBV14 and TRBJ1-2; tentative D call: TRBD1 (5 bases). The CDR3 extends over 13 amino acids. Looked up from germline, CDR1 is SGHDN and CDR2 is FVKESK. V was pared by 1 base and J by 4 bases, with 7 bases between.

V gene TRBV7-9 combines with J gene TRBJ2-1, with TRBD2 as a possible D gene (6 bases). CDR1 is SEHNR and CDR2 is FQNEAQ in the germline V gene (reference sequence). The CDR3 is 17 residues long. Trimming cost V 5 bases and J 3 bases, with 20 bases left between them. CDR3 in amino acids: CASSATQGLKGYNEQFF. The CDR3 bases are TGTGCCAGCAGCGCTACACAAGGACTAAAGGGCTACAATGAGCAGTTCTTC.

The chain is built from TRBV7-2 and TRBJ2-2, with D perhaps matching TRBD2 (5 bases). The length of the CDR3 is 15 residues. Trimming pared 5 bases from V and 8 bases from J, leaving 18 bases between. Germline values: CDR1 SGHTA, CDR2 FQGNSA. CDR3 sequence reads: CASSPLGRVTGELFF. As DNA, the CDR3 is TGTGCCAGCAGCCCACTAGGAAGGGTTACTGGGGAGCTGTTTTTT.

The chain carries TRBV29-1 and TRBJ2-7; D may be TRBD1 (7 bases). CDR3 length: 12 residues. Trimming removed 7 bases from V and 2 bases from J, with 12 bases in between. Germline V gene lookup returns CDR1 SQVTM and CDR2 ANQGSEA. The CDR3 DNA reads TGCAGCGGGGGGGACAGCGCCTACGAGCAGTACTTC. Protein sequence: CSGGDSAYEQYF.

The rearrangement links TRBV7-8 to TRBJ2-5; a possible D gene is TRBD2 (7 bases). Germline CDR1 reads SGHVS; CDR2 reads FQNEAQ. CDR3 length equals 16 residues. Trimming cost V 5 bases and J 5 bases, with 21 bases left between them. The CDR3 coding sequence is TGTGCCAGCAGCCCGAGGAATAGACCGGGGGGCGAGACCCAGTACTTC. Translated: CASSPRNRPGGETQYF.

The CDR3 coding sequence is TGTGCCAGCTCACTCGGACAGGGGTTAAAGACCCAGTACTTC. It encodes CASSLGQGLKTQYF. The rearrangement joins TRBV18 to TRBJ2-5, with 9 nucleotides matching TRBD1. The CDR3 is 14 amino acids. Germline V CDR1 and CDR2: KGHSH, LQKENI. V lost 4 bases, J lost 6 bases, and 6 bases stayed unmatched.

CDR3 sequence (DNA): TGTGCCAGTAGTACCTCAGGGTTTAATGAAAAACTGTTTTTT. It encodes CASSTSGFNEKLFF. V is TRBV19 and J is TRBJ1-4; tentatively, D is TRBD1 (5 bases). Trimming took 4 bases from V and 4 from J, leaving 10 bases between them. The germline V gene encodes CDR1 LNHDA and CDR2 SQIVND (reference sequence). This CDR3 spans 14 amino acids.

V and J are TRBV4-2 and TRBJ1-2, with D hard to call. Germline V gives CDR1 LGHNA, CDR2 YNFKEQ. The V and J ends lost 1 base and 2 bases respectively, with 8 bases between them. CDR3 length equals 14 residues. The CDR3 protein is CASSQARENYGYTF. The DNA of the CDR3 is TGTGCCAGCAGCCAAGCTAGAGAGAACTATGGCTACACCTTC.